Detailed here is one T cell receptor beta chain. For TCR beta, libraries came from iRepertoire HTBI primers and Arm-PCR of CDR3 regions. MiXCR was run by TCRdb on the multiplex PCR reads, yielding one entry per CDR3 protein. The sample includes 500,000 to 700,000 distinct CDR3 sequences, around 30% of them seen just once. The data were taken from a study of regulatory T cells in long-lasting Graves disease. Per germline, CDR1 DFQATT and CDR2 SNEGSKA (reference sequence). The length of the CDR3 is 11 residues. The germline V and J ends were trimmed by 1 base and 8 bases, with 8 bases remaining between them. The time point was: persistent/refractory GD, antithyroid drugs over 5 years with positive TRAb. PBMCs were the source of the RNA used for TCR sequencing.

V gene TRBV20-1 combines with J gene TRBJ1-1; D not resolved. The receptor comes from a female donor with Graves disease. This sample comprised peripheral blood mononuclear cells (PBMCs), obtained when the disease was refractory, from a patient treated with antithyroid drugs. The CDR3 here is CSARVLREAFF. In DNA form, the CDR3 reads TGCAGTGCTAGAGTTCTCAGGGAAGCTTTCTTT.